This TCR beta chain was observed in a study of T cells in Graves' hyperthyroidism and ophthalmopathy (dated by TCRdb to about 2019). Regarding the research as a whole: Peripheral blood was collected at initial diagnosis, before any treatment. A discovery cohort of 95 to 100 patients, 43 with Graves' ophthalmopathy and about 58 with stable Graves' hyperthyroidism, was used to find distinguishing TCR V-J signatures. Prospective prediction of ophthalmopathy was tested in an independent validation cohort of fewer than 20 hyperthyroidism patients and 17 patients who later progressed to ophthalmopathy. The 80 to 100 discovery patients were randomly divided into training and test sets at a 7:3 ratio. In over five Graves' hyperthyroidism patients, the study also compared T-cell repertoires from thyroid tissue with T-cell repertoires from blood. Once sampling was done, hyperthyroidism patients were given methimazole at a starting dose of 30 mg daily, whereas ophthalmopathy patients were given high-dose intravenous methylprednisolone. The paper reports TCR Vbeta CDR3 sequencing of over 130 peripheral blood samples: approximately 43 ophthalmopathy, about 75 hyperthyroidism and some 17 progressor patients. Study-wide conclusions, independent of this receptor: Most expanded thyroid clonotypes (frequency above 0.001) were also detected in blood, a finding suggesting that blood repertoires may reflect thyroid immune responses. In validation, progression to ophthalmopathy was predicted by the model with about 70% sensitivity and nearly 75% specificity, a median of 6.5 months before onset. A model built on a 13 V-J signature distinguished ophthalmopathy from stable hyperthyroidism, reaching 87.88% sensitivity and around 81% specificity in cross-validation and 80%/75% in testing. No statistical method was used to set the sample size in advance, and investigators knew the group allocation.

Ophthalmopathy patients had moderately to severely active disease, with a Clinical Activity Score of 3 or more, a NOSPECS grade of 4 or more, and a disease duration of less than 3 months. The study excluded patients with uncontrolled infections, other autoimmune diseases, pregnancy or lactation. Diagnoses relied on clinical symptoms, serum thyroxine and TRAb, thyroid ultrasound and orbital computed tomography. Ficoll-Paque density gradient centrifugation was used to isolate PBMCs from about 9.4 ml of fresh peripheral blood. Total RNA was extracted using Trizol reagent, and RNA quality was assessed on an Agilent 2100 Bioanalyzer. The sample holds many counts of this clonotype. The antigen this receptor binds is unknown. Base qualities were left out, and no much larger clone turns up one base away. TCR beta CDR3 regions were amplified from RNA transcripts. A first-round RT-PCR of the TCR CDR3 used the HTBI primer set with the Qiagen OneStep RT-PCR kit. Libraries were constructed in a second round of multiplex PCR, after which size selection and purification were performed. Paired-end sequencing of the libraries was performed with 100 bp reads on an Illumina HiSeq2000. The authors' analysis ran thus. SOAPnuke was used to process the raw data, with reads discarded if the reads contained adapters or uncalled bases, had a mean Phred below 15, or lacked an exact constant-primer or identifier match. High-quality paired reads were merged using COPE v1.2.5, and each unique nucleotide sequence was defined as a clonotype. MiTCR v1.1 was used to align clonotypes to the IMGT TRBV, TRBD and TRBJ reference segments. Analysis was restricted to V-J combinations with a frequency above 0.0001, which covered approximately 99% of repertoires. The TCS score was defined as F50 (clonal expansion) divided by E x V (chaos), with BLOSUM62-based TCRdist calculated between CDR3 peptides within each V-J. Welch's t-statistics and random forest reduced roughly 500 V-J features to 13, which were used in a naive Bayes classifier (R e1071). TCRdb reprocessing: public reads trimmed at Q25 with fastp, clones called with MiXCR, in-frame beta chains kept. For every CDR3 protein sequence, its rows merge into one entry that carries the most common genes and DNA. TCRdb's processing, not the authors' own work, is the source of the V and J calls. The sample yields roughly 500,000 distinct CDR3 sequences; approximately 16% were counted once. The ten largest clones add up to approximately 30% of the sample.

Via the germline V gene, CDR1 is SGHTA and CDR2 FQGNSA. The CDR3 holds 19 amino acids from the cysteine to the phenylalanine. Just CDR3 DNA is preserved here, 57 bases in frame from base 1. Compared with germline, V lacks 1 base and J lacks 3 bases; bases without a gene match: 12. The TCR comes from a woman aged 30 to 39 with Graves' ophthalmopathy. The chain is assembled from TRBV7-2 and TRBJ2-3; TRBD2 agrees with 11 junctional bases. Source material: blood. The CDR3 sequence is CASSLGTSGRDLRTDTQYF. The sequenced DNA is TGTGCCAGCAGCTTAGGAACTAGCGGGAGAGACTTACGAACAGATACGCAGTATTTT. Reference TRBV7-2 and TRBJ2-3 genes cover what lies past the CDR3, so the full variable domain is GAGVSQSPSNKVTEKGKDVELRCDPISGHTALYWYRQSLGQGLEFLIYFQGNSAPDKSGLPSDRFSAERTGGSVSTLTIQRTQQEDSAVYLCASSLGTSGRDLRTDTQYFGPGTRLTVL.